This is a list of T cell receptor beta chains from one sample in a study of blood T cell repertoires in COVID-19. Only in-frame clones appear in the TCRdb table, and some are missing; sequencing was by immunoSEQ multiplex PCR. The data contain roughly 63,000 clones, 75% to 90% of them seen just once; the ten biggest clones take up under 3%. The material sequenced was peripheral blood. The receptor source for this set is a man aged 45-60 years with acute or convalescent COVID-19. The CDR3 runs from the conserved cysteine through the conserved F or W. Fields, in order: clone size, D gene, J gene, V gene, CDR3 DNA, CDR3 protein. A D gene is named only where the DNA matches it firmly. Clone size is not always given. Where it is, it says once, few, many or a class for expanded clones.

>once|NA|TRBJ1-4|TRBV18
TGTGCCAGCTCCCCGACCCGGACACTCCGGGATGAAAAACTGTTTTTT
CASSPTRTLRDEKLFF
>NA|NA|TRBJ1-5|TRBV3-1/TRBV3-2
TGTGCCAGCAGCCACCGGGGGGTGGACGCAGGGCCGAACCGAACCCAGCATTTT
CASSHRGVDAGPNRTQHF
>NA|TRBD1|TRBJ1-3|TRBV5-5
TGTGCCAGCAGCTTCGCGACAGGGGCTGGAAACACCATATATTTT
CASSFATGAGNTIYF
>NA|TRBD2|TRBJ2-1|TRBV9
TGTGCCAGCAGCGTAGGAGGGACTAGCGGGATGGCGGCCGGGTCCTACAATGAGCAGTTCTTC
CASSVGGTSGMAAGSYNEQFF
>NA|TRBD2|TRBJ2-1|TRBV3-1/TRBV3-2
TGTGCCAGCAGCCGACAACTAGCGGGAGGCAATGAGCAGTTCTTC
CASSRQLAGGNEQFF
>NA|TRBD2|TRBJ2-7|TRBV28
TGTGCCAGCAGTTTAAGTGCGGGAGGGCAAGGCTACGAGCAGTACTTC
CASSLSAGGQGYEQYF
>NA|NA|TRBJ1-3|TRBV7-2
TGTGCCAGCAGCCGCAGGGTCGTTTCCTCTGGAAACACCATATATTTT
CASSRRVVSSGNTIYF
>few|TRBD1|TRBJ2-7|TRBV5-8
TGTGCCAGCAGCTTGGGGGGACAGGGGGCCGACGAGCAGTACTTC
CASSLGGQGADEQYF
>NA|NA|TRBJ2-3|TRBV5-4
TGTGCCAGCAGCGGCCCCGGGACTAGCACAGATACGCAGTATTTT
CASSGPGTSTDTQYF
>NA|NA|TRBJ2-3|TRBV5-6
TGTGCCAGCAGCCTCGGACAGAAAGATACGCAGTATTTT
CASSLGQKDTQYF
>NA|TRBD1|TRBJ1-6|TRBV7-9
TGTGCCAGCAGCTTAGATACAGGGGGGATCTCCTATAATTCACCCCTCCACTTT
CASSLDTGGISYNSPLHF
>NA|TRBD2|TRBJ2-1|TRBV9
TGTGCCAGCAGCGTAGATCTGACTAGCGGGATATACAATGAGCAGTTCTTC
CASSVDLTSGIYNEQFF
>once|TRBD1|TRBJ1-5|TRBV7-2
TGTGCCAGCAGCTTAACAGGGGGCGCTTCTCAGCCCCAGCATTTT
CASSLTGGASQPQHF
>NA|TRBD1|TRBJ2-1|TRBV4-3
TGCGCCAGCAGCCAAGAGGGGACAGTCGGTGAGCAGTTCTTC
CASSQEGTVGEQFF
>NA|NA|TRBJ2-5|TRBV2
TGTGCCAGCAGTGACCCGGGGCAGGGACTTAACTTC
CASSDPGQGLNF
>once|TRBD1|TRBJ2-7|TRBV29-1
TGCAGCGTCGCTGGGGCTCCGGGACAGGGACTATACGAGCAGTACTTC
CSVAGAPGQGLYEQYF
>NA|NA|TRBJ2-3|TRBV7-3
TGTGCCAGCAGCACCGGACAGCCCACAGATACGCAGTATTTT
CASSTGQPTDTQYF
>NA|TRBD2|TRBJ2-5|TRBV7-2
TGTGCCAGCAGCTTAGCGGGACTAGAACAAGAGACCCAGTACTTC
CASSLAGLEQETQYF
>once|TRBD1|TRBJ1-6|TRBV7-9
TGTGCCAGCAGCGTGACAGGGGCAAATTCACCCCTCCACTTT
CASSVTGANSPLHF
>NA|TRBD1|TRBJ1-3|TRBV28
TGTGCCAGCAGTGACAGGGTTGGAAACACCATATATTTT
CASSDRVGNTIYF
>NA|NA|TRBJ2-1|TRBV5-1
TGCGCCAGCAGCTTAAGGGCAGGGAACAATGAGCAGTTCTTC
CASSLRAGNNEQFF
>NA|TRBD1|TRBJ2-7|TRBV5-5
TGTGCCAGCAGCCCCGGCGGGACAGGGCGACCCGAGCAGTACTTC
CASSPGGTGRPEQYF
>once|TRBD1|TRBJ1-1|TRBV7-9
TGTGCCAGCAGCTTAGCGCGGCCCGGACAGGGGTTGAACACTGAAGCTTTCTTT
CASSLARPGQGLNTEAFF
>NA|TRBD1|TRBJ1-6|TRBV6-5
TGTGCCAGCCTCTCTCCGGGACAGCAAAATTCACCCCTCCACTTT
CASLSPGQQNSPLHF
>NA|TRBD2|TRBJ2-2|TRBV19
TGTGCCAGTAGTTCGCGACTAGCGGGAGGAACCGGGGAGCTGTTTTTT
CASSSRLAGGTGELFF
>NA|TRBD2|TRBJ2-7|TRBV6-1
TGTGCCAGCAGTGAAGAGGGAGGGAAGTCTTCGTTCTACGAGCAGTACTTC
CASSEEGGKSSFYEQYF
>NA|TRBD1|TRBJ1-5|TRBV2
TGTGCCAGCAGCCCCGGGACAGGGTCGTATCAGCCCCAGCATTTT
CASSPGTGSYQPQHF
>NA|TRBD1|TRBJ2-2|TRBV10-2
TGCGCCAGCAGTGAGCCTTGGACAGGGGTTGGGGCCGGGGAGCTGTTTTTT
CASSEPWTGVGAGELFF
>NA|NA|TRBJ2-4|TRBV6-2/TRBV6-3
TGTGCCAGCAGTTACCCCCTCCAGAAAAACATTCAGTACTTC
CASSYPLQKNIQYF
>NA|TRBD2|TRBJ2-2|TRBV6-2/TRBV6-3
TGTGCCAGCAGTTACGCGGGAGGGCACACCGGGGAGCTGTTTTTT
CASSYAGGHTGELFF
>once|TRBD2|TRBJ2-3|TRBV5-1
TGCGCCAGCAGTAGGCTAGCGGCTAGCACAGATACGCAGTATTTT
CASSRLAASTDTQYF
>NA|TRBD2|TRBJ2-7|TRBV6-2/TRBV6-3
TGTGCCAGCAGTTACCCGTCGGGGGGAGAGCAGTACTTC
CASSYPSGGEQYF
>NA|TRBD2|TRBJ2-7|TRBV28
TGTGCCAGCGGAGGGGGGACTAGCGGGGTTCACGAGCAGTACTTC
CASGGGTSGVHEQYF
>NA|NA|TRBJ1-2|TRBV11-2
TGTGCCAGCAGCTTAGATCAAGGGAGAGGCTACACCTTC
CASSLDQGRGYTF
>NA|TRBD2|TRBJ2-1|TRBV3-1/TRBV3-2
TGTGCCAGCAGCCACGGGCTAGCGGGATACAATGAGCAGTTCTTC
CASSHGLAGYNEQFF
>NA|NA|TRBJ2-7|TRBV2
TGTGCCAGCAGTGAATGGGGGCAGGATGACGAGCAGTACTTC
CASSEWGQDDEQYF
>NA|TRBD1|TRBJ2-7|TRBV30
TGTGCCTGGAGTGCAATCGGGACAGGGTCCTCCTACGAGCAGTACTTC
CAWSAIGTGSSYEQYF
>NA|TRBD1|TRBJ1-2|TRBV19
TGTGCCAGTAGTATCCAGGGGGCTAACTATGGCTACACCTTC
CASSIQGANYGYTF
>NA|TRBD1|TRBJ1-2|TRBV7-2
TGTGCCAGCAGCCCAAGGACAGGGCCTAACTATGGCTACACCTTC
CASSPRTGPNYGYTF
>once|NA|TRBJ1-1|TRBV28
TGTGCCAGCAGTTTAGGGGCAGGTGGGAAGACTGAAGCTTTCTTT
CASSLGAGGKTEAFF
>NA|NA|TRBJ2-1|TRBV19
TGTGCCACCAAAAGGAACGGGGTCCTCTCCTACAATGAGCAGTTCTTC
CATKRNGVLSYNEQFF
>NA|NA|TRBJ1-5|TRBV6-6
TGTGCGTGCGAGAGTGGCAATCAGCCCCAGCATTTT
CACESGNQPQHF